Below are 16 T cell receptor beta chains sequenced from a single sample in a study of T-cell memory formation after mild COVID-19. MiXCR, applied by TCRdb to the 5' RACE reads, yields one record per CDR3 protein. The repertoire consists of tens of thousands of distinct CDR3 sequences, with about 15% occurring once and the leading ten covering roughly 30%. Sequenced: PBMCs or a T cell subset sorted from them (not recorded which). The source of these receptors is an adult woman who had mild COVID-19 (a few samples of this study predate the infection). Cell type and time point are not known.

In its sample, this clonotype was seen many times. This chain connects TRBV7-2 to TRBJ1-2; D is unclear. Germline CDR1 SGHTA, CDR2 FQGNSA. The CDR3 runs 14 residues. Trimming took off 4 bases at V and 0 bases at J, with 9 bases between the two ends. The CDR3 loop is CASSSVMANYGYTF. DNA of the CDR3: TGTGCCAGCAGCTCCGTTATGGCTAACTATGGCTACACCTTC. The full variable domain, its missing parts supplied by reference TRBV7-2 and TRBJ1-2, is GAGVSQSPSNKVTEKGKDVELRCDPISGHTALYWYRQSLGQGLEFLIYFQGNSAPDKSGLPSDRFSAERTGGSVSTLTIQRTQQEDSAVYLCASSSVMANYGYTFGSGTRLTVV.

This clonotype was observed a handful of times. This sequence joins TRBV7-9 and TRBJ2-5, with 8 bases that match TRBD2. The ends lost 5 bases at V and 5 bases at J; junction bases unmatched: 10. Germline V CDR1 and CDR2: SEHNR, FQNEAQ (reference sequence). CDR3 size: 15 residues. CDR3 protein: CASSPPAGAGETQYF. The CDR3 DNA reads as TGTGCCAGCAGCCCTCCAGCGGGAGCGGGGGAGACCCAGTACTTC. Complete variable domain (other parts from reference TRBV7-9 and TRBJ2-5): DTGVSQNPRHKITKRGQNVTFRCDPISEHNRLYWYRQTLGQGPEFLTYFQNEAQLEKSRLLSDRFSAERPKGSFSTLEIQRTEQGDSAMYLCASSPPAGAGETQYFGPGTRLLVL.

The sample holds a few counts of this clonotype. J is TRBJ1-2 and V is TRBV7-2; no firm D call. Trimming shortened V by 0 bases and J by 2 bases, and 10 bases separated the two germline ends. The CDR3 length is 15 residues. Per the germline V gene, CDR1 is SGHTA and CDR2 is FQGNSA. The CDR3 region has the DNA TGTGCCAGCAGCTTAGCTCCCAGACTCAACTATGGCTACACCTTC. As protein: CASSLAPRLNYGYTF. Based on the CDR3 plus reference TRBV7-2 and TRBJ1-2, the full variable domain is GAGVSQSPSNKVTEKGKDVELRCDPISGHTALYWYRQSLGQGLEFLIYFQGNSAPDKSGLPSDRFSAERTGGSVSTLTIQRTQQEDSAVYLCASSLAPRLNYGYTFGSGTRLTVV.

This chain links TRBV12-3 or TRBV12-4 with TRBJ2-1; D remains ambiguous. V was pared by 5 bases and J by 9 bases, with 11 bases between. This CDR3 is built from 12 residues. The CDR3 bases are TGTGCCAGCAGTCTGTGGCGGAGTGAGCAGTTCTTC. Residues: CASSLWRSEQFF.

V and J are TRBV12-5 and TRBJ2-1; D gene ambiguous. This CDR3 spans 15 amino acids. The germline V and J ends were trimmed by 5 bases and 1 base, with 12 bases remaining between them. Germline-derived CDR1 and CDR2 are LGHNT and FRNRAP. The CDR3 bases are TGTGCTAGTGGTCCCCCCCTGGAATCCTACAATGAGCAGTTCTTC. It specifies CASGPPLESYNEQFF.

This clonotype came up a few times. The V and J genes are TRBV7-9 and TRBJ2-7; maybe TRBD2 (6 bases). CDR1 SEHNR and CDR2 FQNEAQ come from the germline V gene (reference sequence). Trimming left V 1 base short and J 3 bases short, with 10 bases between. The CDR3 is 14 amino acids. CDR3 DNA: TGTGCCAGCAGCTTAGGTGGGAGGAACTACGAGCAGTACTTC. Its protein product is CASSLGGRNYEQYF. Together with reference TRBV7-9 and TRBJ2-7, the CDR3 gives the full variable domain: DTGVSQNPRHKITKRGQNVTFRCDPISEHNRLYWYRQTLGQGPEFLTYFQNEAQLEKSRLLSDRFSAERPKGSFSTLEIQRTEQGDSAMYLCASSLGGRNYEQYFGPGTRLTVT.

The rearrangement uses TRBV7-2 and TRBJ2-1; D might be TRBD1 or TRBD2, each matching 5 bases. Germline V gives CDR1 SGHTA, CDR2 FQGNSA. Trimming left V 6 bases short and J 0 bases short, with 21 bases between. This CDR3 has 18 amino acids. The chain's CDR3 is CASSFNGVSRVSYNEQFF. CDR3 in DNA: TGTGCCAGCAGTTTCAACGGGGTCTCCAGGGTCTCCTACAATGAGCAGTTCTTC.

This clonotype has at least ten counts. The CDR3 is CASSLGDSGSYEQFF. CDR3 sequence (DNA): TGCGCCAGCAGCTTGGGGGATAGCGGGAGCTATGAGCAGTTCTTC. This chain uses TRBV5-1 with TRBJ2-1; 9 positions match TRBD2. The CDR3 covers 15 residues. The germline V gene has CDR1 SGHRS and CDR2 YFSETQ. V gave up 0 bases and J gave up 8 bases; unmatched junction bases: 6. The whole variable domain, filled in from reference TRBV5-1 and TRBJ2-1, reads KAGVTQTPRYLIKTRGQQVTLSCSPISGHRSVSWYQQTPGQGLQFLFEYFSETQRNKGNFPGRFSGRQFSNSRSEMNVSTLELGDSALYLCASSLGDSGSYEQFFGPGTRLTVL.

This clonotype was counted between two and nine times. The chain's CDR3 is CATSRAVGGKGVITNTGELFF. The CDR3 DNA is TGTGCCACCAGCAGGGCAGTGGGGGGAAAAGGAGTGATTACGAACACCGGGGAGCTGTTTTTT. The chain carries TRBV15 and TRBJ2-2; perhaps TRBD2 as D (6 bases). Germline V CDR1 and CDR2: LNHNV, YYDKDF (reference sequence). The CDR3 totals 21 residues. V was shortened by 3 bases and J by 0 bases, with 26 bases between the two germline ends.

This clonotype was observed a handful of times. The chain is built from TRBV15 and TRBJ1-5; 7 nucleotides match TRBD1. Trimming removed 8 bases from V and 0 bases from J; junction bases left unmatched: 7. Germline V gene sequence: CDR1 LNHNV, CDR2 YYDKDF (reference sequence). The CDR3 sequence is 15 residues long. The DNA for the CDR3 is TGTGCCACCCGTAGGGACAGCTATAGCAATCAGCCCCAGCATTTT. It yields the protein CATRRDSYSNQPQHF.

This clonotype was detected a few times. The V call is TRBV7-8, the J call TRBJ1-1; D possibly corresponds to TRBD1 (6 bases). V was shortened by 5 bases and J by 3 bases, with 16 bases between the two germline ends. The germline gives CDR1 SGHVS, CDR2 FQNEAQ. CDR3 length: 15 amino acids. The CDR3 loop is CASSPGASLYTEAFF. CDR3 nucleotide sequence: TGTGCCAGCAGCCCGGGGGCCAGCTTATACACTGAAGCTTTCTTT.

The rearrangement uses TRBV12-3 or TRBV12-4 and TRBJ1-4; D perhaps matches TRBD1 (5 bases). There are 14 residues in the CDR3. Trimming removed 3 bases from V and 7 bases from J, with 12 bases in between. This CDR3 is CASSFSLRGEKLFF. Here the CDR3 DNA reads TGTGCCAGCAGTTTCTCCCTGAGGGGTGAAAAACTGTTTTTT.

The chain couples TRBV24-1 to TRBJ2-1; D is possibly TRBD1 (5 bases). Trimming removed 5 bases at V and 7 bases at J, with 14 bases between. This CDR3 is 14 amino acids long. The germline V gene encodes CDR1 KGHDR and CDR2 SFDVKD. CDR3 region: CATSGNRPWNEQFF. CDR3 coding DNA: TGTGCCACCAGTGGTAACAGGCCCTGGAATGAGCAGTTCTTC.

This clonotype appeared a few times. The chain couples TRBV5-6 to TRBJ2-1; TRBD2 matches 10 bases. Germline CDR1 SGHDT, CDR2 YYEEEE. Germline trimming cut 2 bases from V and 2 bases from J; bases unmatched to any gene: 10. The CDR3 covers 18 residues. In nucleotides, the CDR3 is TGTGCCAGCAGCTTTCGTAGCCTAGCGGGAGAGACCTACAATGAGCAGTTCTTC. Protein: CASSFRSLAGETYNEQFF.

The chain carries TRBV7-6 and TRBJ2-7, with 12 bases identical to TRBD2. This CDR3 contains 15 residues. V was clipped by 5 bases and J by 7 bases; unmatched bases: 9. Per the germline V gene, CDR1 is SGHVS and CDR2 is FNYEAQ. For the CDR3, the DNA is TGTGCCAGCAGCCTCCCTAGCGGGGGGGCTGGGGAGCAGTACTTC. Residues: CASSLPSGGAGEQYF.

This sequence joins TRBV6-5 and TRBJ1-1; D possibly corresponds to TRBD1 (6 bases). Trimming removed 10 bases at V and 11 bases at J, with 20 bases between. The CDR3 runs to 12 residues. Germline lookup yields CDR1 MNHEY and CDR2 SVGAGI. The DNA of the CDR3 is TGTGCCACCGAGGGCGGGGGGGCCGTGGCTTTCTTT. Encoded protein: CATEGGGAVAFF.